This T cell receptor beta chain is from a study of blood T cells in healthy people across ages. Study findings and constraints: Those diversity estimates obtained from one million T cells were thought to be underestimates.

V lost 3 bases to trimming and J lost 2 bases, with 17 bases between them. This CDR3 is built from 16 residues. Germline-derived CDR1 and CDR2 are KGHSH and LQKENI. Then a second PCR, running roughly 7 to 12 cycles, was carried out with a sample-barcoded 5' primer and a J-beta primer mix. The template-switch adaptor, which had 12 random nucleotides, put a tag on each cDNA molecule. TCRdb redid the calling of the 5' RACE reads with MiXCR, one entry per CDR3 protein. Of more than 1.4 million distinct CDR3 sequences listed, approximately 42% are singletons. Concerning this clonotype itself: Its antigen is unknown.

Sequencing input: blood. This receptor was identified in a woman in her late teens or twenties in good health. The rearrangement links TRBV18 to TRBJ2-7; either TRBD1 or TRBD2 may fit D (5 bases each). Here the CDR3 reads CASSPAGGQPPYEQYF. Written as DNA, the CDR3 is TGTGCCAGCTCACCCGCAGGAGGACAACCCCCCTACGAGCAGTACTTC.